What follows describes a single TCR beta chain. Its target is not known. This record comes from a study of graft-versus-host responses after intestinal transplantation. The CDR3 has 14 amino acids. Germline-derived CDR1 and CDR2 are MDHEN and SYDVKM. Trimming took 2 bases from V and 3 from J, leaving 11 bases between them. Produced via immunoSEQ multiplex PCR; TCRdb's table is partial and in-frame only. This sample carries about 110,000 clones, around 92% of them seen once, and the ten largest clones take around 1.2%. This TCR was sampled from a human donor who was the organ donor for an intestinal transplant. This chain links TRBV28 with TRBJ2-7; either TRBD1 or TRBD2 may supply D (6 bases each). The sample in question was unstimulated CD8+ T cells sorted from spleen or lymph node cells, obtained before transplant. CDR3 nucleotides: TGTGCCAGCAGTTTAAAGGGGGGTATCTACGAGCAGTACTTC. Protein product: CASSLKGGIYEQYF.